Listed below are T cell receptor beta chains from one sample, sequenced in a study of Tregs in tolerant kidney transplant recipients. The data were produced by immunoSEQ multiplex PCR, yet TCRdb's version contains in-frame clones alone and is incomplete. Among about 64,000 clones listed, approximately 87% were seen once. The sequences come from CD4+ T cells from blood (PBMCs), collected 6 months after the transplant. The receptors come from a human patient who received a combined kidney and bone marrow transplant. Among the T cells, some may be from the graft donor. Each CDR3 is given with its conserved first and last residue. D genes are given only for firm matches. Clone size is given for some rows only: seen once, a few or many times, or a class if the clone is expanded.

V	D	size	J	CDR3	DNA
TRBV15	NA	NA	TRBJ1-2	CATSRSLTDNYGYTF	TGTGCCACCAGCCGATCCCTGACAGATAACTATGGCTACACCTTC
TRBV27	TRBD1	NA	TRBJ1-2	CASGQVNYGYTF	TGTGCCAGCGGACAGGTTAACTATGGCTACACCTTC
TRBV7-2	TRBD2	NA	TRBJ2-5	CASSFGKRGLGPETQYF	TGTGCCAGCAGCTTCGGGAAACGTGGACTAGGACCTGAGACCCAGTACTTC
TRBV20-1	NA	NA	TRBJ2-1	CSAERVDEQFF	TGCAGTGCGGAGAGAGTCGATGAGCAGTTCTTC
TRBV18	TRBD1	NA	TRBJ1-3	CASSPGQGPLSGNTIYF	TGTGCCAGCTCACCGGGACAGGGACCACTCTCTGGAAACACCATATATTTT
TRBV5-5	TRBD2	NA	TRBJ2-3	CASSSGLAGTVSTDTQYF	TGTGCCAGCAGCTCGGGACTAGCGGGGACTGTTAGCACAGATACGCAGTATTTT
TRBV7-2	NA	NA	TRBJ1-5	CASSSDIDQPQHF	TGTGCCAGCAGCTCAGACATTGATCAGCCCCAGCATTTT
TRBV9	TRBD1	NA	TRBJ2-7	CASSAGPDRGEQYF	TGTGCCAGCAGCGCTGGCCCCGACAGGGGCGAGCAGTACTTC
TRBV14	NA	NA	TRBJ2-7	CASSPTAGYEQYF	TGTGCCAGCAGCCCTACAGCTGGTTACGAGCAGTACTTC
TRBV5-1	NA	NA	TRBJ2-5	CASSLSRQALGYQETQYF	TGCGCCAGCAGCTTGTCCCGACAGGCCCTAGGGTACCAAGAGACCCAGTACTTC
TRBV7-6	NA	NA	TRBJ2-7	CASSNSMGPGRRFYEQYF	TGTGCCAGCAGCAATTCGATGGGACCTGGGAGGAGATTCTACGAGCAGTACTTC
TRBV18	TRBD2	NA	TRBJ2-1	CASSPPSGKGREQFF	TGTGCCAGCTCACCCCCCAGCGGGAAAGGTCGTGAGCAGTTCTTC
TRBV9	TRBD1	NA	TRBJ1-3	CASSTQGGSGNTIYF	TGTGCCAGCAGCACCCAGGGGGGCTCTGGAAACACCATATATTTT
TRBV5-4	NA	few	TRBJ2-3	CASSAGQITDTQYF	TGTGCCAGCAGCGCGGGACAGATCACAGATACGCAGTATTTT
TRBV29-1	TRBD1	NA	TRBJ2-3	CSVPRDRGSDTQYF	TGCAGCGTGCCCCGGGACAGGGGTTCAGATACGCAGTATTTT
TRBV12-5	TRBD1	few	TRBJ1-4	CASGLMWTGGLVKLFF	TGTGCTAGTGGTTTGATGTGGACAGGGGGCCTGGTAAAACTGTTTTTT
TRBV9	TRBD1	NA	TRBJ1-5	CASSATTGKKPQHF	TGTGCCAGCAGCGCGACGACAGGGAAGAAGCCCCAGCATTTT